The clone carrying this TCR beta chain was seen ten or more times. Its antigen remains unidentified. This specimen belongs to a study of T cells in Graves' hyperthyroidism and ophthalmopathy. The overall study: Sampling of peripheral blood happened at initial diagnosis, prior to any treatment. General study results and limits: A 13 V-J model separated ophthalmopathy from stable hyperthyroidism.

Germline V gives CDR1 MNHEY, CDR2 SVGEGT. The CDR3 extends over 15 amino acids. V was pared by 6 bases and J by 3 bases, with 15 bases between. Subjects with ophthalmopathy showed a Clinical Activity Score no lower than 3, a NOSPECS grade no lower than 4, and a duration shorter than 3 months. What was amplified from RNA transcripts were TCR beta CDR3 regions. HTBI primers were the set used in a first-round RT-PCR of the TCR CDR3. TCRdb re-called the multiplex PCR reads with MiXCR, one entry per CDR3 protein. The repertoire has approximately 520,000 distinct CDR3 sequences, approximately 25% of them found once; the top ten carry about 11%.

The source of this sequence is a woman in her twenties or thirties with Graves' ophthalmopathy. The chain joins TRBV6-2 or TRBV6-3 to TRBJ1-5, with a possible D match to TRBD1 (5 bases). The sequencing input was blood. The CDR3 here is CASRSPLGVNQPQHF. The CDR3 DNA reads as TGTGCCAGCAGATCTCCTCTAGGGGTCAATCAGCCCCAGCATTTT.